This T cell receptor beta chain came from a study of radiation and T cells in renal cell carcinoma. Findings of the study overall: From baseline, blood top tumor clonotypes peaked at 2 weeks post-radiation. Without pretreatment biopsies, baseline tumor clonotype presence was undetermined.

The time point is: blood 4 weeks post-SBRT, at nephrectomy. Treatment meaning: 15 Gy SBRT to primary tumor, nephrectomy 4 weeks later. This renal cell carcinoma was of the clear cell type. Generated by immunoSEQ multiplex PCR, the TCRdb table keeps only in-frame clones and is missing some. Among 120,000 to 150,000 clones listed, less than 90% were seen once. The table lists this clone with a few counts. The antigen is undetermined. Germline CDR1 is SEHNR and CDR2 is FQNEAQ (reference sequence). This CDR3 spans 14 amino acids. Trimming pared 1 base from V and 4 bases from J, leaving 8 bases between. The TCR sequence derives from a woman between 50 and 59 years old with renal cell carcinoma. This chain uses TRBV7-9 with TRBJ2-1; D gene uncertain. Sequencing used blood, obtained from a patient whose treatment included radiotherapy and nephrectomy. In DNA, the CDR3 is TGTGCCAGCAGCTTAGACCTCGGATACAATGAGCAGTTCTTC. It translates to CASSLDLGYNEQFF.